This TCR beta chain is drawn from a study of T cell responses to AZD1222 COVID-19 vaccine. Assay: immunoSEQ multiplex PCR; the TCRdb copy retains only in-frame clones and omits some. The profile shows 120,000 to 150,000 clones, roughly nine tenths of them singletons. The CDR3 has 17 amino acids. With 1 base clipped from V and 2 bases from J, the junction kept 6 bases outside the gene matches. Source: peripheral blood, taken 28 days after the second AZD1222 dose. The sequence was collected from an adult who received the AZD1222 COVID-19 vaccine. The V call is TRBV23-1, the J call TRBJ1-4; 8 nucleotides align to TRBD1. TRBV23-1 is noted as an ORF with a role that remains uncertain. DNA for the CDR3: TGCGCCAGCAGTCAATTTTTCCGGACAGGGACTAATGAAAAACTGTTTTTT. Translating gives CASSQFFRTGTNEKLFF.